This T cell receptor beta chain is drawn from a study of blood T cell repertoires in COVID-19. Overall study context: Acute-phase and convalescent COVID-19 samples originated in the United States, Italy and Spain. The cDNA or gDNA used as material had been derived from T cells, B-cell-depleted T cells, or PBMCs.

Only in-frame clones appear in the TCRdb table, and some are missing; sequencing was by immunoSEQ multiplex PCR. The top ten hold under 0.3% of the sample, which has around 700,000 clones, around 89% seen once. The sample consisted of peripheral blood. This TCR came from a woman under 30 with acute or convalescent COVID-19.

The CDR3 sequence: CASSQRRGRETQYF. The CDR3 DNA reads TGTGCCAGCAGCCAACGTAGGGGGCGAGAGACCCAGTACTTC. This rearrangement joins TRBV3-1 (or the pseudogene TRBV3-2) to TRBJ2-5; TRBD1 matches at 7 bases. The CDR3 runs to 14 residues. The ends lost 2 bases at V and 4 bases at J; junction bases unmatched: 4. CDR1 is LGHDT and CDR2 is YNNKEL in the germline V gene (reference sequence).